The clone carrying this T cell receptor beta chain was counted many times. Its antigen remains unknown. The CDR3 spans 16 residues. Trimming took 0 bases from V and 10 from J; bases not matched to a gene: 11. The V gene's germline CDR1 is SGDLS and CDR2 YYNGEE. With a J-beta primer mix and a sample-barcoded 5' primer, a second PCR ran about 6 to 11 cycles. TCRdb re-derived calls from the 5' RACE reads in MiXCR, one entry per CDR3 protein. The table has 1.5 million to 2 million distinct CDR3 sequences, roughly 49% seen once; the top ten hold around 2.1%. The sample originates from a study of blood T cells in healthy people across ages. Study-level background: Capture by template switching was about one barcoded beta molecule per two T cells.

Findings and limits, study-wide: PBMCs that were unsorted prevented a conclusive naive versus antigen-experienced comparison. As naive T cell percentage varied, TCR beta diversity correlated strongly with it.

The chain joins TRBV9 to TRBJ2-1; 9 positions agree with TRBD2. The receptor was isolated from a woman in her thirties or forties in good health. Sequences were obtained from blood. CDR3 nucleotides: TGTGCCAGCAGCGTAGGGGGACTAGCCGGGCCGAGGGAGCAGTTCTTC. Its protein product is CASSVGGLAGPREQFF.